A selection of T cell receptor beta chains follows, all from one sample in a study of blood T cell repertoires in COVID-19. Profiling relied on immunoSEQ multiplex PCR, and the TCRdb table lists in-frame clones only, not all of them. The table shows tens of thousands of clones, with around three quarters occurring only once. The sample consisted of peripheral blood. All receptors derive from an elderly woman with active or convalescent COVID-19. The CDR3 runs from the conserved cysteine through the conserved F or W. The order of the fields is V gene, J gene, D gene, clone size, CDR3 protein, CDR3 DNA. A D gene is named only where the DNA matches it firmly. Size tells how often a clone was seen (once, few, many) or the class of an expanded clone, and some rows leave it out.

V gene: TRBV19; J gene: TRBJ1-1; D gene: TRBD1; clone size: NA; CDR3 protein: CASRITRQGKNTEAFF; CDR3 DNA: TGTGCCAGTAGGATAACCCGACAGGGGAAGAACACTGAAGCTTTCTTT
V gene: TRBV25-1; J gene: TRBJ1-4; D gene: TRBD1; clone size: few; CDR3 protein: CASSAHSTGMYEKLFF; CDR3 DNA: TGTGCCAGCAGTGCTCATTCGACAGGGATGTATGAAAAACTGTTTTTT
V gene: TRBV2; J gene: TRBJ1-2; D gene: NA; clone size: NA; CDR3 protein: CASSELAGDAYTF; CDR3 DNA: TGTGCCAGCAGTGAGTTGGCAGGGGATGCCTACACCTTC
V gene: TRBV12-3/TRBV12-4; J gene: TRBJ1-6; D gene: NA; clone size: NA; CDR3 protein: CASSKEGNSPLHF; CDR3 DNA: TGTGCCAGCAGTAAGGAGGGAAATTCACCCCTCCACTTT
V gene: TRBV6-5; J gene: TRBJ1-6; D gene: NA; clone size: NA; CDR3 protein: CASSLGGANNSPLHF; CDR3 DNA: TGTGCCAGCAGTTTGGGAGGGGCGAATAATTCACCCCTCCACTTT
V gene: TRBV10-2; J gene: TRBJ2-2; D gene: NA; clone size: NA; CDR3 protein: CASSPLDVGGELFF; CDR3 DNA: TGCGCCAGCAGTCCACTAGACGTAGGCGGGGAGCTGTTTTTT
V gene: TRBV7-2; J gene: TRBJ1-4; D gene: TRBD1; clone size: few; CDR3 protein: CASSFEAGGKEKLFF; CDR3 DNA: TGTGCCAGCAGCTTCGAAGCAGGGGGCAAAGAAAAACTGTTTTTT
V gene: TRBV19; J gene: TRBJ2-2; D gene: TRBD2; clone size: NA; CDR3 protein: CASTGGIWFGELFF; CDR3 DNA: TGTGCCAGTACCGGGGGGATTTGGTTCGGGGAGCTGTTTTTT
V gene: TRBV2; J gene: TRBJ1-2; D gene: NA; clone size: NA; CDR3 protein: CASSEVAREGGYTF; CDR3 DNA: TGTGCCAGCAGTGAAGTGGCAAGAGAGGGTGGCTACACCTTC
V gene: TRBV5-1; J gene: TRBJ2-1; D gene: TRBD1; clone size: NA; CDR3 protein: CASKRGQGAYNEQFF; CDR3 DNA: TGCGCCAGCAAACGCGGACAGGGGGCTTACAATGAGCAGTTCTTC
V gene: TRBV5-1; J gene: TRBJ1-1; D gene: NA; clone size: NA; CDR3 protein: CASSLAVWGRDTEAFF; CDR3 DNA: TGCGCCAGCAGCTTGGCAGTCTGGGGGCGCGACACTGAAGCTTTCTTT
V gene: TRBV3-1/TRBV3-2; J gene: TRBJ2-1; D gene: TRBD2; clone size: NA; CDR3 protein: CASSLSGGVTYNEQFF; CDR3 DNA: TGTGCCAGCAGCCTTAGCGGGGGGGTTACCTACAATGAGCAGTTCTTC
V gene: TRBV18; J gene: TRBJ1-5; D gene: TRBD1; clone size: NA; CDR3 protein: CASSGRTGASDQPQHF; CDR3 DNA: TGTGCCAGCTCAGGTCGGACAGGGGCGTCTGATCAGCCCCAGCATTTT
V gene: TRBV6-5; J gene: TRBJ2-1; D gene: TRBD2; clone size: NA; CDR3 protein: CASNLAGGYNEQFF; CDR3 DNA: TGTGCCAGCAATCTAGCGGGGGGATACAATGAGCAGTTCTTC
V gene: TRBV20-1; J gene: TRBJ1-5; D gene: NA; clone size: NA; CDR3 protein: CSASEGGGWNQPQHF; CDR3 DNA: TGCAGTGCTAGTGAGGGGGGGGGTTGGAATCAGCCCCAGCATTTT
V gene: TRBV6-5; J gene: TRBJ1-1; D gene: NA; clone size: NA; CDR3 protein: CASSIYSMNTEAFF; CDR3 DNA: TGTGCCAGCAGTATATACAGCATGAACACTGAAGCTTTCTTT
V gene: TRBV3-1/TRBV3-2; J gene: TRBJ1-1; D gene: TRBD1; clone size: once; CDR3 protein: CARKPGGCGTEAFF; CDR3 DNA: TGTGCTAGAAAACCAGGGGGTTGTGGCACTGAAGCTTTCTTT
V gene: TRBV4-3; J gene: TRBJ1-2; D gene: NA; clone size: NA; CDR3 protein: CASSQDFGRGGYTF; CDR3 DNA: TGCGCCAGCAGCCAAGATTTCGGACGGGGTGGCTACACCTTC
V gene: TRBV28; J gene: TRBJ1-5; D gene: NA; clone size: few; CDR3 protein: CASSLENQPQHF; CDR3 DNA: TGTGCCAGCAGCCTAGAGAATCAGCCCCAGCATTTT
V gene: TRBV3-1/TRBV3-2; J gene: TRBJ1-4; D gene: TRBD1; clone size: NA; CDR3 protein: CASEVMRGLWGEKLFF; CDR3 DNA: TGTGCCAGCGAGGTAATGAGGGGGCTCTGGGGTGAAAAACTGTTTTTT
V gene: TRBV14; J gene: TRBJ2-7; D gene: TRBD1; clone size: NA; CDR3 protein: CASSQMRDRHLASPYEQYF; CDR3 DNA: TGTGCCAGCAGCCAGATGAGGGACAGACACCTAGCCTCTCCCTACGAGCAGTACTTC
V gene: TRBV25-1; J gene: TRBJ2-2; D gene: TRBD2; clone size: NA; CDR3 protein: CASSEVSGSYTGELFF; CDR3 DNA: TGTGCCAGCAGTGAAGTTAGCGGGTCCTACACCGGGGAGCTGTTTTTT
V gene: TRBV28; J gene: TRBJ2-2; D gene: NA; clone size: NA; CDR3 protein: CASSSPLGELFF; CDR3 DNA: TGTGCCAGCAGTTCCCCCCTCGGGGAGCTGTTTTTT
V gene: TRBV20-1; J gene: TRBJ1-2; D gene: TRBD1; clone size: NA; CDR3 protein: CSASGTVSYGYTF; CDR3 DNA: TGCAGTGCTAGTGGGACAGTGAGCTATGGCTACACCTTC
V gene: TRBV7-2; J gene: TRBJ2-5; D gene: NA; clone size: NA; CDR3 protein: CASSSRGAPGETQYF; CDR3 DNA: TGTGCCAGCAGCTCTCGGGGGGCCCCCGGTGAGACCCAGTACTTC
V gene: TRBV29-1; J gene: TRBJ2-3; D gene: TRBD2; clone size: NA; CDR3 protein: CSMGLAGTGDTQYF; CDR3 DNA: TGCAGCATGGGACTAGCGGGGACGGGGGATACGCAGTATTTT
V gene: TRBV7-8; J gene: TRBJ1-1; D gene: TRBD1; clone size: NA; CDR3 protein: CASSPRLGTGGWTEAFF; CDR3 DNA: TGTGCCAGCAGCCCAAGGCTCGGGACAGGGGGTTGGACTGAAGCTTTCTTT
V gene: TRBV6-6; J gene: TRBJ2-3; D gene: NA; clone size: medium-sized; CDR3 protein: CASNLLAGTDTQYF; CDR3 DNA: TGTGCCAGCAACCTTTTGGCCGGCACAGATACGCAGTATTTT
V gene: TRBV5-6; J gene: TRBJ2-3; D gene: NA; clone size: NA; CDR3 protein: CASSLWGTGTDTQYF; CDR3 DNA: TGTGCCAGCAGCTTGTGGGGCACGGGCACAGATACGCAGTATTTT
V gene: TRBV2; J gene: TRBJ1-2; D gene: NA; clone size: NA; CDR3 protein: CASSIAGSGGYTF; CDR3 DNA: TGTGCCAGCTCGATTGCGGGGTCGGGCGGCTACACCTTC
V gene: TRBV7-9; J gene: TRBJ2-1; D gene: TRBD1; clone size: few; CDR3 protein: CASSRGQGGWYYNEQFF; CDR3 DNA: TGTGCCAGCAGCCGCGGACAGGGCGGGTGGTATTACAATGAGCAGTTCTTC
V gene: TRBV12-3/TRBV12-4; J gene: TRBJ2-1; D gene: TRBD2; clone size: NA; CDR3 protein: CASREPSGVEFF; CDR3 DNA: TGTGCCAGCAGAGAGCCCAGCGGGGTGGAGTTCTTC
V gene: TRBV7-6; J gene: TRBJ2-3; D gene: TRBD2; clone size: many; CDR3 protein: CASSSEGRGGWTDTQYF; CDR3 DNA: TGTGCCAGCAGCTCAGAAGGGCGGGGGGGATGGACAGATACGCAGTATTTT